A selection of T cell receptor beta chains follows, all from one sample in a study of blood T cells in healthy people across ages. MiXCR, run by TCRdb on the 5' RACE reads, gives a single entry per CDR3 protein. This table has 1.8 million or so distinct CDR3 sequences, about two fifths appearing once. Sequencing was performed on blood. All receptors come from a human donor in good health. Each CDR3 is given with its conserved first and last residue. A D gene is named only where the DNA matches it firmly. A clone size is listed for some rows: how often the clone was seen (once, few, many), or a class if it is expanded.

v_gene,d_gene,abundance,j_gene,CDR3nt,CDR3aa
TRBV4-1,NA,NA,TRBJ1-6,TGCGCCAGCAGCCAATATGTCGGGGCCCTAGGTAATTCACCCCTCCACTTT,CASSQYVGALGNSPLHF
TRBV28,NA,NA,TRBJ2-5,TGTGCCAGCAGCAGGAACAGGGTCAGGGAGACCCAGTACTTC,CASSRNRVRETQYF
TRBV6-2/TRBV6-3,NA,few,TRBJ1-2,TGTGCCAGCAGCTACTCCGAGGGATCTAACTATGGCTACACCTTC,CASSYSEGSNYGYTF
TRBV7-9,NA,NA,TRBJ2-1,TGTGCCAGCAGCTTAGTGGGGATCGATGAGCAGTTCTTC,CASSLVGIDEQFF
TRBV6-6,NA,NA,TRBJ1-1,TGTGCCAGCAGTTACATGGAAACTGAAGCTTTCTTT,CASSYMETEAFF
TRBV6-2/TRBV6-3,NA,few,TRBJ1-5,TGTGCCAGCACCCACACGAAGTGGGGGACCGACAATCAGCCCCAGCATTTT,CASTHTKWGTDNQPQHF
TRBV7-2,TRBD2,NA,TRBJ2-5,TGTGCCAGCACAGGACTAGCGGGCTCGATCGGGGAGACCCAGTACTTC,CASTGLAGSIGETQYF
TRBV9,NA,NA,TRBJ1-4,TGTGCCAACAGCCCCCAGTACGGGATGCTGTTTTTT,CANSPQYGMLFF
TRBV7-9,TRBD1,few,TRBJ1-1,TGTGCCAGCAGCTTAGAGGACAGGGGGCTGACTGAAGCTTTCTTT,CASSLEDRGLTEAFF
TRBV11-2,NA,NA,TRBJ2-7,TGTGCCAGCAGCCGCGACAGCCACTCCTACGAGCAGTACTTC,CASSRDSHSYEQYF
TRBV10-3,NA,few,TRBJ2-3,TGTGCCATCACGGAGGGGATGGGCACAGATACGCAGTATTTT,CAITEGMGTDTQYF
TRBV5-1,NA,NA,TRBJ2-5,TGTGCCAGCAGCTTGGTCGGGCAAGAAGAGACCCAGTACTTC,CASSLVGQEETQYF
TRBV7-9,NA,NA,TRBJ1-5,TGTGCCAGCAGCTTATGGGGGGCGCAGAGCAATCAGCCCCAGCATTTT,CASSLWGAQSNQPQHF
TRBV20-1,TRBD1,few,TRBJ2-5,TGCAGTGCTAGAACCGGGACAGGGGGCCGGGAGGCCCAGTACTTC,CSARTGTGGREAQYF
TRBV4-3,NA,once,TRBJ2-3,TGCGCCAGCAGCCAAGATGGGGCCCCCCAAGATACGCAGTATTTT,CASSQDGAPQDTQYF
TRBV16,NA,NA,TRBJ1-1,TGTGCCAGCAACCAATTGGAAGCTTTCTTT,CASNQLEAFF
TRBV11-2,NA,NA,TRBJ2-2,TGTGCCAGCAGCTTCAATGGGGGTACTAACACCGGGGAGCTGTTTTTT,CASSFNGGTNTGELFF
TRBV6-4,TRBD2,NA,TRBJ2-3,TGTGCCAGCAGTGCCCGGGGGACTAGCGGGGGGCGCACAGATACGCAGTATTTT,CASSARGTSGGRTDTQYF
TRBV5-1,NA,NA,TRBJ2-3,TGCGCCAGCAGCAAGGAGCATAGCCCAGATACGCAGTATTTT,CASSKEHSPDTQYF
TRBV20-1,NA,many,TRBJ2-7,TGCAGTGCTAGTGCAGGGTACGAGCAGTACTTC,CSASAGYEQYF
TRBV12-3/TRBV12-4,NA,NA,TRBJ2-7,TGTGCCAGCAGTCGCAGCCTGGGGAACTCCTACGAGCAGTACTTC,CASSRSLGNSYEQYF
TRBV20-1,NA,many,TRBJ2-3,TGCAGTGCTTTTAGCGTCCAATCGGGAGATACGCAGTATTTT,CSAFSVQSGDTQYF
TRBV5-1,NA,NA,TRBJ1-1,TGCGCCGGCAGCTTGGTAGGGGGGACTAACACTGAAGCTTTCTTT,CAGSLVGGTNTEAFF
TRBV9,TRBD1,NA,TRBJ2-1,TGTGCCAGCAGCGTAGGAGGGACAGGGCTCTACAATGAGCAGTTCTTC,CASSVGGTGLYNEQFF
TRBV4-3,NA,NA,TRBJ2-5,TGCGCCAGCAGCCAAGTAATATTTGGGACCCAGTACTTC,CASSQVIFGTQYF
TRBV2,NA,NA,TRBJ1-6,TGTGCCAGCAGTGATGTCTTCACGAATTCACCCCTCCACTTT,CASSDVFTNSPLHF
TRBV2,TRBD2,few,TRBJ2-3,TGTGCCAGCAGCGGGCCTCTAGCGGGGGAGGAGTATTTT,CASSGPLAGEEYF
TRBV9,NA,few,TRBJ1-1,TGTGCCAGCAGCGTTGGCCTAGGCAGCACTGAAGCTTTCTTT,CASSVGLGSTEAFF
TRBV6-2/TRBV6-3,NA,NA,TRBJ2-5,TGTGCCAGCAGCTCCGGGACACCAGAGACCCAGTACTTC,CASSSGTPETQYF
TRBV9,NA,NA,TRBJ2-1,TGTGCCAGCAGCGTAGTCCTAGTGGGGTTTAATGAGCAGTTCTTC,CASSVVLVGFNEQFF
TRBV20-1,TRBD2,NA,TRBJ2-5,TGCAGTGCTCCTAACCCGGGACTAGCGGGGGAGACCCAGTACTTC,CSAPNPGLAGETQYF
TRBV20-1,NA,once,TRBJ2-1,TGCAGTGCTAAGTTGAGGGCCCCCTACAATAAGCAGTTCTTC,CSAKLRAPYNKQFF
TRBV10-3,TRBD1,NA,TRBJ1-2,TGTGCCATCAGTGAGGTTGACAGGGTCACGTATGGCTACACCTTC,CAISEVDRVTYGYTF
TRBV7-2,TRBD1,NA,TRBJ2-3,TGTGCCAGCAGCCCCCAGATCGGCCAGGGGGCGGATACGCAGTATTTT,CASSPQIGQGADTQYF
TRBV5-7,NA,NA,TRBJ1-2,TGTGCCAGCAGCTTAAGTCCCCCGACCAGGAACTATGGCCACACCTTC,CASSLSPPTRNYGHTF
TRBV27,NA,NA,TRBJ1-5,TGTGCCAGCCGGGCCTCCCCTTCAACGGGCGGCAATCAGCCCCAGCATTTT,CASRASPSTGGNQPQHF
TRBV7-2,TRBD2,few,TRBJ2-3,TGTGCCAGCAGCCCTAGCGGGGGGCCAGGGGATACGCAGTATTTT,CASSPSGGPGDTQYF
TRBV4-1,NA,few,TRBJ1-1,TGCGCCAGCAGCCAAGACAGGCAGGGTGGAGCTTTCTTT,CASSQDRQGGAFF
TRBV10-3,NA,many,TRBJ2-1,TGTGCCATCAGTGTCGGTGGTGAGCAGTTCTTC,CAISVGGEQFF
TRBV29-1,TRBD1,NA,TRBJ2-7,TGCAGCGTTAACAGACAGGGGAACGAGCAGTACTTC,CSVNRQGNEQYF
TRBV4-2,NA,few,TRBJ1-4,TGTGCCAGCAGCCAAGGGGCAGGAAGGGAAAAACTGTTTTTT,CASSQGAGREKLFF
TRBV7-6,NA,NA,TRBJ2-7,TGTGCCAGCAGCGACGTGGGGGTATATTCCTACGAGCAGTACTTC,CASSDVGVYSYEQYF
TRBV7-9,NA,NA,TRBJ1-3,TGTGCCAGCAGCCAAGGGGGGTCAGTCGGCATATATTTT,CASSQGGSVGIYF
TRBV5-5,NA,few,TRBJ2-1,TGTGCCAGCAGCTTGGTAACAGTAAACAATGAGCAGTTCTTC,CASSLVTVNNEQFF
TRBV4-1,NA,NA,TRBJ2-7,TGCGCCAGCAGCCAAGGATTCGGAGGCCACGAGCAGTACTTC,CASSQGFGGHEQYF
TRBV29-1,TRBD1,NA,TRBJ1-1,TGCAGCGTTAGAGACAGGGAGAGATACACTGAAGCTTTCTTT,CSVRDRERYTEAFF
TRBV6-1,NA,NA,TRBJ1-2,TGTGCCAGCAGTGAGTTCTCGGGACGAGTCGTTGGCTACACCTTC,CASSEFSGRVVGYTF
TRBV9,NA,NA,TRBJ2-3,TGTGCCAGCAGCGTAGAGGGGGTAAGGGCAGATACGCAGTATTTT,CASSVEGVRADTQYF
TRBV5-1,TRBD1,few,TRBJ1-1,TGCGCCAGCAGCTTGGCCTCGTTAGGGACAGTCCTTTTCTTT,CASSLASLGTVLFF
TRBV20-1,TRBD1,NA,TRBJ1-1,TGCAGTGCTCACTCATCGGGACAGGGGAACACTGAAGCTTTCTTT,CSAHSSGQGNTEAFF
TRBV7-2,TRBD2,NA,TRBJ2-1,TGTGCCAGCAGCCCTGGGACTAGCAGACAAGAGACCCAGTTCTTC,CASSPGTSRQETQFF
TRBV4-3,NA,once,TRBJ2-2,TGCGCCAGCAGTCCTCGACTCGAGTCGGAGCTGTTTTTT,CASSPRLESELFF
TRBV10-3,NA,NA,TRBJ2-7,TGTGCCATCAGCTTACAGGGAGCCGAGCAGTACTTC,CAISLQGAEQYF
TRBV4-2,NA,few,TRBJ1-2,TGTGCCAGCAGCCTAGGCAGGGTTCATGGCTACACCTTC,CASSLGRVHGYTF
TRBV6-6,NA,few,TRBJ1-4,TGTGCCAGCAGTTTCCCAGGGCTTAATGAAGAACTGTTTTTT,CASSFPGLNEELFF